This T cell receptor (beta chain) was captured in a study of CD8 T cells in Susac syndrome. The authors carried out high-throughput sequencing of TCR beta. They applied it to CD8+ and CD4+ T cells obtained from blood. The multiple sclerosis controls were treatment-naive patients affected by stable or active relapsing-remitting disease. FACS enriched CD8+ TEMRA cells, while bulk CD8+ and CD4+ were negatively isolated. The CDR3 loop spans 13 amino acids. Germline V lookup: CDR1 SEHNR, CDR2 FQNEAQ (reference sequence). V was pared by 8 bases and J by 8 bases, with 10 bases of the junction left unmatched. An amount of RNA that ranged from roughly 0.5 to 1 ug was reverse transcribed with random hexamers. Across 54 Vbeta and 13 Jbeta, TCR beta CDR3 was amplified with immunoSEQ multiplex PCR. In TCRdb, the immunoSEQ multiplex PCR reads were re-called with MiXCR into one record per CDR3 protein. The sample lists 130,000 or so distinct CDR3 sequences; around 95% were seen once.

In this sample, this clonotype turned up once. The source of this sequence is a human donor with multiple sclerosis. The specimen was CD4+ T cells from PBMCs. The V call is TRBV7-9, the J call TRBJ1-2; 8 nucleotides agree with TRBD1. The CDR3 sequence is CASSDRGMEGYTF. CDR3 nucleotide sequence: TGTGCCAGCTCCGACAGGGGCATGGAGGGCTACACCTTC.